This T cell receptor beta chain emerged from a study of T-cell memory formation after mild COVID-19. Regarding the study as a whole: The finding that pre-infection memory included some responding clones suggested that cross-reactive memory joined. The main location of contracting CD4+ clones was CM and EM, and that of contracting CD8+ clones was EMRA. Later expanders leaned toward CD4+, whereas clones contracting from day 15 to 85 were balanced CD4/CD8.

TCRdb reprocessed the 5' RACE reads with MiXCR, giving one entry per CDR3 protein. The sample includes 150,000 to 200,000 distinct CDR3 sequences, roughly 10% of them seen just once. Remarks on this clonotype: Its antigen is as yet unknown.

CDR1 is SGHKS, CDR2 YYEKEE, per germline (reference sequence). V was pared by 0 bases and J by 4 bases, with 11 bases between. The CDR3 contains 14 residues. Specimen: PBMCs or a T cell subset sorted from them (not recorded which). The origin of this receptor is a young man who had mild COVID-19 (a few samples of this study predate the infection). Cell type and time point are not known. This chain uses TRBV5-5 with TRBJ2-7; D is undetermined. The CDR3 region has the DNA TGTGCCAGCAGCTTGGAGTGGGTGTCGTACGAGCAGTACTTC. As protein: CASSLEWVSYEQYF.